This T cell receptor (beta chain) derives from a study of blood T cell repertoires in COVID-19. Study as a whole: Nucleic acid was either cDNA or gDNA, and it came from T cells, B-cell-depleted T cells, or PBMCs.

This CDR3 is built from 12 residues. CDR1 and CDR2 from the germline V gene are KGHSH and LQKENI. Trimming stripped 4 bases from V and 5 bases from J, with 8 bases between. In this sample, this clone turned up a few times. Profiling relied on immunoSEQ multiplex PCR, and the TCRdb table lists in-frame clones only, not all of them. Of 45,000 to 65,000 clones in the sample, about 83% are singletons; the top ten hold around 25%. The material sequenced was peripheral blood. This TCR derives from a human donor in a cohort sampled during active COVID-19. V usage is TRBV18 and J usage is TRBJ2-5; D not resolved. CDR3 DNA sequence: TGTGCCAGCTCACGGCCCTGGGAGACCCAGTACTTC. It encodes CASSRPWETQYF.